This TCR beta chain was sequenced during a study of shared clonotypes between healthy human individuals. Assay runs were performed at deep level. Approximately 210 ng DNA, 25,000 to 30,000 T cell genomes, went into each sorted-subset replicate PCR. The table came from immunoSEQ multiplex PCR; TCRdb's copy has only in-frame clones and leaves some out. The table has roughly 1.5 million clones, 95% to 99% seen once. Points from the study as a whole: Limitation of the genetic and exposure-history diversity represented came from the few donors. Larger estimated richness was generally recorded for naive subsets relative to memory subsets.

As regards this clone: Its cognate antigen is unknown.

The CDR3 loop spans 16 amino acids. CDR1 is MDHEN and CDR2 is SYDVKM in the germline V gene. Trimming left V 7 bases short and J 6 bases short, with 22 bases between. This chain uses TRBV28 with TRBJ1-5; D call uncertain. The source of this sequence is a man in his thirties or forties in good health. The sequenced sample was naive CD4+ T cells sorted from blood. This sample's subset: CD45RA+ positively selected. In DNA form, the CDR3 reads TGTGCCAGCACCGAAAGTGGGATATTCATGCGTCAGCCCCAGCATTTT. It codes for CASTESGIFMRQPQHF.